This T cell receptor (beta chain) was observed in a study of blood T cells in healthy people across ages. This clonotype was picked up a small number of times. Together with a sample-barcoded 5' primer, a J-beta primer mix was included in a second PCR lasting roughly 7 to 11 cycles. Sequencing yielded, for each sample, at least 2.5 million paired-end reads carrying CDR3. TCRdb re-called the 5' RACE reads with MiXCR, one entry per CDR3 protein. In the table there are about 1,000,000 distinct CDR3 sequences, less than 50% of which are singletons. This CDR3 is built from 13 residues. Trimming pared 4 bases from V and 5 bases from J, leaving 12 bases between. The germline V gene has CDR1 SGHDT and CDR2 YYEEEE.

The chain recombines TRBV5-6 with TRBJ2-5; D is unresolved. The sequence came from a woman between 55 and 75 years old in good health. The sample was blood. The CDR3 is CASSPDNGETQYF. In nucleotides, the CDR3 is TGTGCCAGCAGCCCCGACAACGGGGAGACCCAGTACTTC.